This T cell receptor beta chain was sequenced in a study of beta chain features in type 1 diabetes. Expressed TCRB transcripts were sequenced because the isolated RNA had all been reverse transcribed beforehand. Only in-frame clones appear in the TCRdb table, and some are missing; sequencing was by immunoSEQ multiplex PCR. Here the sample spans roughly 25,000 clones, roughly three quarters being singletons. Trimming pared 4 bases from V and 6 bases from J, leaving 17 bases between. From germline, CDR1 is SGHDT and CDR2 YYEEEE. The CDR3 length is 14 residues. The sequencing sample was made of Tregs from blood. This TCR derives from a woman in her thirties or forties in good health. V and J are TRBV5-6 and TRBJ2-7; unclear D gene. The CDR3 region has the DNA TGTGCCAGCAGCCCTACCGTCAGCACGGGCGAGCAGTACTTC. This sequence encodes CASSPTVSTGEQYF.